This entry lists 29 T cell receptor beta chains sequenced from one sample in a study of spatial heterogeneity in lung cancer. As for time point: sample taken at primary tumor resection. TCRdb reprocessed the 5' RACE reads via MiXCR and lists one record per CDR3 protein. The data show over 7,500 distinct CDR3 sequences, about 6% seen once. Antigens of these TCRs are unknown. Overall study results and limits: The study found that expanded intratumoral alpha and beta TCR counts tracked tumor mutation counts.

The starting material was lung tumor tissue, obtained at surgery. All receptors derive from a female donor with early-stage non-small cell lung cancer.

The chain uses TRBV4-3 and TRBJ2-5; D is perhaps TRBD1 (7 bases). The CDR3 totals 18 residues. Per the germline V gene, CDR1 is LGHNA and CDR2 is YSLEER. Trimming removed 1 base from V and 5 bases from J, with 23 bases in between. CDR3 sequence: CASSQGSLGGGEGETQYF. The CDR3 DNA reads TGCGCCAGCAGCCAAGGGTCCTTAGGAGGGGGCGAGGGGGAGACCCAGTACTTC.

This clonotype was observed many times. V is TRBV20-1 and J is TRBJ1-4; 9 bases agree with TRBD1. The CDR3 length is 15 residues. V dropped 0 bases and J dropped 10; count of bases not matched to a gene: 9. The V gene's germline CDR1 is DFQATT and CDR2 SNEGSKA (reference sequence). The CDR3 bases are TGCAGTGCTAGAGAACCCCGGGACAGGGTGGGAAAACTGTTTTTT. Encoded protein: CSAREPRDRVGKLFF.

This sequence joins TRBV28 and TRBJ2-7; D is ambiguous. This CDR3 comprises 11 residues. The germline CDR1 and CDR2 sequences are MDHEN and SYDVKM. V lost 8 bases and J lost 5, with 10 bases in between. DNA of the CDR3: TGTGCCAGCGGATTCAACCACGAGCAGTACTTC. This sequence encodes CASGFNHEQYF.

By its share, this clonotype is medium-sized. The chain combines TRBV20-1 with TRBJ2-5; 9 bases fit TRBD2. The CDR3 totals 11 residues. CDR1 DFQATT and CDR2 SNEGSKA come from the germline V gene (reference sequence). V dropped 6 bases and J dropped 5; count of bases not matched to a gene: 1. Here the CDR3 DNA reads TGCAGTGCCCTAGCGGGGGAGACCCAGTACTTC. Translation: CSALAGETQYF.

Relative to its sample, this clonotype is medium-sized. This chain connects TRBV6-2 or TRBV6-3 to TRBJ1-6; D remains unclear. Trimming cost V 6 bases and J 8 bases, with 8 bases left between them. The CDR3 runs to 12 residues. Germline CDR1 is MNHEY and CDR2 is SVGEGT. The CDR3: CASRNPDSPLHF. Here the CDR3 DNA reads TGTGCCAGCAGGAATCCGGATTCACCCCTCCACTTT.

The CDR3 DNA reads TGTGCCAGCAGCTTAGAAGGCAGGACTAACTATGGCTACACCTTC. Translating gives CASSLEGRTNYGYTF. The rearrangement joins TRBV7-8 to TRBJ1-2; no reliable D call. Germline V lookup: CDR1 SGHVS, CDR2 FQNEAQ. V lost 1 base to trimming and J lost 0 bases, with 9 bases between them. The CDR3 spans 15 residues.

This clonotype ranks as medium-sized. This chain uses TRBV6-2 or TRBV6-3 with TRBJ2-1; 12 nucleotides agree with TRBD2. CDR1 is MNHEY, CDR2 SVGEGT, per germline. V shed 6 bases and J 7 bases; nucleotides not matched to a gene: 7. This CDR3 has 15 amino acids. CDR3 residues: CASRPSGGASNEQFF. The CDR3 DNA reads TGTGCCAGCAGACCTAGCGGGGGGGCGTCAAATGAGCAGTTCTTC.

This clonotype was observed at least ten times. The genes are TRBV3-1 and TRBJ1-1; D is possibly TRBD1 (5 bases). Trimming cost V 7 bases and J 8 bases, with 17 bases left between them. The CDR3 is made up of 13 amino acids. Germline CDR1 is LGHDT and CDR2 is YNNKEL (reference sequence). The DNA of the CDR3 is TGTGCCAGCATGCGACGTGGGGCCGGCGAAGCTTTCTTT. Amino acids: CASMRRGAGEAFF.

Many counts were recorded for this clonotype. The chain joins TRBV28 to TRBJ1-5; D is uncertain. CDR3 length: 13 residues. Trimming removed 3 bases at V and 7 bases at J, with 10 bases between. Germline CDR1 reads MDHEN; CDR2 reads SYDVKM. As DNA, the CDR3 is TGTGCCAGCAGTTTCATGAGAAGCCAGCCCCAGCATTTT. It encodes CASSFMRSQPQHF. Variable domain in full (rest from reference TRBV28 and TRBJ1-5): DVKVTQSSRYLVKRTGEKVFLECVQDMDHENMFWYRQDPGLGLRLIYFSYDVKMKEKGDIPEGYSVSREKKERFSLILESASTNQTSMYLCASSFMRSQPQHFGDGTRLSIL.

The chain couples TRBV7-2 to TRBJ2-6, with D hard to call. The CDR3 is 15 residues long. Germline V gene lookup returns CDR1 SGHTA and CDR2 FQGNSA. Between the trimmed V and J ends, which lost 2 bases and 1 base, there was a span of 6 bases. The CDR3 DNA reads TGTGCCAGCAGCTTACCCCGGTCTGGGGCCAACGTCCTGACTTTC. Translation: CASSLPRSGANVLTF. Variable domain in full (rest from reference TRBV7-2 and TRBJ2-6): GAGVSQSPSNKVTEKGKDVELRCDPISGHTALYWYRQSLGQGLEFLIYFQGNSAPDKSGLPSDRFSAERTGGSVSTLTIQRTQQEDSAVYLCASSLPRSGANVLTFGAGSRLTVL.

This clonotype has a count of ten or more. J is TRBJ1-6 and V is TRBV14; D is unresolved. Per germline, CDR1 SGHDN and CDR2 FVKESK. This CDR3 spans 13 amino acids. V was shortened by 4 bases and J by 6 bases, with 7 bases between the two germline ends. CDR3 amino acids: CASSPFVNSPLHF. CDR3 DNA sequence: TGTGCCAGCAGCCCTTTCGTTAATTCACCCCTCCACTTT.

In its sample, this clonotype is medium-sized. This sequence joins TRBV20-1 and TRBJ1-6, with 9 bases identical to TRBD1. The CDR3 is 14 residues long. Germline assignment: CDR1 DFQATT and CDR2 SNEGSKA (reference sequence). Trimming cost V 5 bases and J 8 bases; bases outside gene matches: 7. The CDR3 sequence: CSALQGAGYSPLHF. The CDR3 coding sequence is TGCAGTGCTTTACAGGGGGCCGGATATTCACCCCTCCACTTT.

This clonotype was seen a few times. The genes are TRBV20-1 and TRBJ1-2, with a possible D match to TRBD1 (6 bases). V was cut by 3 bases and J by 4 bases, with 15 bases left in between. The CDR3 is 14 residues long. The V gene's germline CDR1 is DFQATT and CDR2 SNEGSKA (reference sequence). Here the CDR3 reads CSASIPGHFYGYTF. The CDR3 nucleotides read TGCAGTGCTAGCATTCCGGGACACTTCTATGGCTACACCTTC.

The sample holds many counts of this clonotype. V usage is TRBV7-3 and J usage is TRBJ2-2; 9 bases are shared with TRBD2. Losses at the gene ends were 5 bases for V and 0 bases for J; bases not matched to a gene: 7. CDR3 length: 17 residues. Germline V lookup: CDR1 SGHTA, CDR2 FQGTGA. CDR3 amino acids: CASSRLPSGANTGELFF. DNA for the CDR3: TGTGCCAGCAGCCGACTCCCTAGCGGGGCGAACACCGGGGAGCTGTTTTTT.

The sample holds many counts of this clonotype. This chain connects TRBV5-4 to TRBJ2-3; D not resolved. V was clipped by 0 bases and J by 2 bases, with 7 bases between them. This CDR3 is built from 14 residues. Per the germline V gene, CDR1 is SGHNT and CDR2 is YYREEE (reference sequence). Here the CDR3 reads CASSLDPSTDTQYF. CDR3 bases: TGTGCCAGCAGCTTGGATCCCTCCACAGATACGCAGTATTTT. The full variable domain, completed using reference TRBV5-4 and TRBJ2-3, is ETGVTQSPTHLIKTRGQQVTLRCSSQSGHNTVSWYQQALGQGPQFIFQYYREEENGRGNFPPRFSGLQFPNYSSELNVNALELDDSALYLCASSLDPSTDTQYFGPGTRLTVL.

This clonotype ranks as medium-sized. The rearrangement uses TRBV12-3 or TRBV12-4 and TRBJ2-5; 8 nucleotides line up with TRBD1. The V segment lost 5 bases and the J segment 3 bases; nucleotides outside the gene matches: 17. The CDR3 totals 18 residues. The CDR3 DNA sequence: TGTGCCAGCAGTAAGGGAACCCTTGGGCAGGGGGCTAAAGAGACCCAGTACTTC. This sequence encodes CASSKGTLGQGAKETQYF.

This clonotype was seen ten or more times. The chain's CDR3 is CSVGTPPTETQYF. CDR3 DNA sequence: TGCAGTGTCGGGACCCCCCCAACGGAAACGCAGTATTTT. The V call is TRBV20-1, the J call TRBJ2-3; D tentatively fits TRBD1 or TRBD2 (5 bases each). The CDR3 loop spans 13 amino acids. CDR1 is DFQATT and CDR2 is SNEGSKA in the germline V gene (reference sequence). Trimming took 7 bases from V and 9 from J, leaving 20 bases between them.

This clonotype has just a few counts. V gene TRBV28 combines with J gene TRBJ2-3; 8 bases fit TRBD2. The V gene's germline CDR1 is MDHEN and CDR2 SYDVKM. V was pared by 6 bases and J by 1 base, with 9 bases of the junction left unmatched. There are 16 residues in the CDR3. The CDR3 here is CASSLYVSGGTDTQYF. CDR3 sequence (DNA): TGTGCCAGCAGCCTGTACGTTAGCGGGGGCACAGATACGCAGTATTTT.

This clonotype is medium-sized. The chain joins TRBV6-2 or TRBV6-3 to TRBJ2-4; unclear D gene. The V end lost 4 bases, the J end lost 1 base, and 17 bases lay between the germline ends. The CDR3 loop spans 17 amino acids. Germline V gene sequence: CDR1 MNHEY, CDR2 SVGEGT. This CDR3 reads CASSSRVDGVAKNIQYF. The CDR3 bases are TGTGCCAGCAGTTCCCGGGTGGATGGAGTGGCCAAAAACATTCAGTACTTC.

This clonotype was detected many times. This chain joins TRBV30 and TRBJ1-5; 7 nucleotides line up with TRBD1. Trimming cost V 0 bases and J 5 bases; bases outside gene matches: 1. The CDR3 runs 13 residues. Germline V CDR1 and CDR2: GTSNPN, SVGIG (reference sequence). DNA for the CDR3: TGTGCCTGGAGTGTAACAGGGGATCAGCCCCAGCATTTT. Translation gives CAWSVTGDQPQHF.

This clonotype was counted ten times or more. The chain uses TRBV27 and TRBJ1-6; weak D call: TRBD1 (6 bases). Germline CDR1 MNHEY, CDR2 SMNVEV (reference sequence). Between the trimmed V and J ends, which lost 6 bases and 7 bases, there was a span of 16 bases. The CDR3 is 15 amino acids. The CDR3 sequence is CASRTPGEGNSPLHF. The CDR3 DNA reads TGTGCCAGCAGGACACCAGGGGAAGGAAATTCACCCCTCCACTTT.

This clonotype was seen repeatedly, ten times or more. The chain couples TRBV7-7 to TRBJ1-5; no clear D gene. The V end lost 5 bases, the J end lost 4 bases, and 3 bases lay between the germline ends. The CDR3 covers 11 residues. Germline CDR1 reads SSHAT; CDR2 reads FNYEAQ (reference sequence). The CDR3 DNA reads as TGTGCCAGCAGCCTTAATCAGCCCCAGCATTTT. This gives the protein CASSLNQPQHF.

In its sample, this clonotype is medium-sized. This rearrangement joins TRBV5-1 to TRBJ1-1; D uncertain. CDR3 length: 13 amino acids. V shed 4 bases and J shed 1 base, with 8 bases lying between them. Germline CDR1 reads SGHRS; CDR2 reads YFSETQ. Here the CDR3 DNA reads TGCGCCAGCAGCCCCTTAGGGAACACTGAAGCTTTCTTT. Translation: CASSPLGNTEAFF.

This clonotype was counted at least ten times. This chain links TRBV20-1 with TRBJ2-7, with 7 bases that match TRBD1. The CDR3 is made up of 13 amino acids. Trimming took 6 bases from V and 3 from J; bases not matched to a gene: 8. CDR1 and CDR2 (germline): DFQATT, SNEGSKA (reference sequence). The CDR3 spells CSASGDRNYEQYF. Written as DNA, the CDR3 is TGCAGTGCATCAGGGGACAGAAACTACGAGCAGTACTTC.

This clonotype was detected only a few times. This rearrangement joins TRBV5-6 to TRBJ1-5; no clear D. The V and J ends lost 2 bases and 7 bases respectively, with 19 bases between them. The CDR3 totals 16 residues. From germline, CDR1 is SGHDT and CDR2 YYEEEE. CDR3 protein: CASSFGPTETKQPQHF. The DNA for the CDR3 is TGTGCCAGCAGCTTTGGGCCTACAGAGACCAAGCAGCCCCAGCATTTT.

This clonotype was seen repeatedly, ten times or more. This rearrangement joins TRBV28 to TRBJ1-2, with D perhaps matching TRBD1 (6 bases). The V gene lost 4 bases and the J gene lost 5 bases, with 11 bases spanning the gap. The CDR3 runs to 13 residues. Germline V gene sequence: CDR1 MDHEN, CDR2 SYDVKM. CDR3 region: CASSSQGPYGYTF. The CDR3 DNA sequence: TGTGCCAGCAGTTCCCAGGGGCCTTATGGCTACACCTTC.

This clonotype is labeled as medium-sized. This chain connects TRBV29-1 to TRBJ2-1; a weak D match, TRBD2 (6 bases). V lost 4 bases to trimming and J lost 5 bases, with 15 bases between them. Germline CDR1 and CDR2: SQVTM and ANQGSEA. CDR3 length equals 14 residues. The CDR3 DNA reads as TGCAGCGTTGTTGGGGTAGCGGACCACAATGAGCAGTTCTTC. Translated: CSVVGVADHNEQFF.

This clonotype was observed at least ten times. The rearrangement joins TRBV11-2 to TRBJ2-1; TRBD1 might be the D (6 bases). Trimming removed 5 bases at V and 8 bases at J, with 25 bases between. There are 17 residues in the CDR3. Germline CDR1 is SGHAT and CDR2 is FQNNGV. DNA of the CDR3: TGTGCCAGCAGCCCCCGGCCGGGGCAGGGGTTTAGCGATGAGCAGTTCTTC. Translating it yields CASSPRPGQGFSDEQFF.

This clonotype appeared many times. The chain carries TRBV2 and TRBJ2-2; no reliable D call. Per the germline V gene, CDR1 is SNHLY and CDR2 is FYNNEI. CDR3 length equals 15 residues. Trimming left V 4 bases short and J 1 base short, with 10 bases between. The CDR3 here is CASSVNSKNTGELFF. DNA for the CDR3: TGTGCCAGCAGTGTAAACAGCAAGAACACCGGGGAGCTGTTTTTT.